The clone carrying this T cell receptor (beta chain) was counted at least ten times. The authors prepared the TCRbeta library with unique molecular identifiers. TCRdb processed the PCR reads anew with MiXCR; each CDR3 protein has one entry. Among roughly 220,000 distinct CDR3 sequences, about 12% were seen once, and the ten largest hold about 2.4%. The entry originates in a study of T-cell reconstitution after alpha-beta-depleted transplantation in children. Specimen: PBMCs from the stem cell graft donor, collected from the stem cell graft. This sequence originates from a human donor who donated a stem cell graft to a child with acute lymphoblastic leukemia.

Here the CDR3 reads CASSSEIYNEQFF. The CDR3 nucleotides read TGTGCCAGCAGCTCCGAAATTTACAATGAGCAGTTCTTC. V usage is TRBV11-2 and J usage is TRBJ2-1; D not resolved. CDR3 length equals 13 residues. V was trimmed by 4 bases and J by 4 bases, leaving 8 bases between them. From germline, CDR1 is SGHAT and CDR2 FQNNGV. The full variable domain, completed using reference TRBV11-2 and TRBJ2-1, is EAGVAQSPRYKIIEKRQSVAFWCNPISGHATLYWYQQILGQGPKLLIQFQNNGVVDDSQLPKDRFSAERLKGVDSTLKIQPAKLEDSAVYLCASSSEIYNEQFFGPGTRLTVL.